Included here is one T cell receptor (beta chain) sequence, with context. This sample was taken from a study of blood T cell repertoires in COVID-19. As for the study in general: There were acute and convalescent COVID-19 samples, and they came from the United States, Italy and Spain.

With 1 base removed from V and 8 bases from J, the gap between germline ends came to 9 bases. From germline, CDR1 is SEHNR and CDR2 FQNEAQ (reference sequence). The CDR3 length is 14 residues. The method was immunoSEQ multiplex PCR; TCRdb's version includes in-frame clones alone and lacks a portion of them. This sample has about 260,000 clones; about 86% occur once, and the top ten carry approximately 2%. The chain employs TRBV7-9 and TRBJ1-6; D is undetermined. This sequence originates from a young man with active or convalescent COVID-19. Sequenced input: peripheral blood. The CDR3 region is CASSLGTSYSPLHF. The CDR3 coding sequence is TGTGCCAGCAGCTTAGGAACAAGTTATTCACCCCTCCACTTT.